The T cell receptor beta chain under discussion was sequenced for a study of cytomegalovirus exposure and HLA in healthy donors. The PCR made use of 60 Vbeta and 13 Jbeta primers. Sequencing used immunoSEQ multiplex PCR; TCRdb keeps in-frame clones, though not all of them. The table lists tens of thousands of clones, about 77% of them singletons, with approximately 4% in the top ten. Input material: PBMCs. The receptor's source is a male donor in good health and CMV-seropositive.

The DNA for the CDR3 is TGTGCCTGGAGCCCGGGACAGGGGGCGAGTCAGCCCCAGCATTTT. This translates into CAWSPGQGASQPQHF. This sequence joins TRBV30 and TRBJ1-5, with TRBD1 identical over 12 bases. V lost 3 bases, J lost 6 bases, and 6 bases stayed unmatched. The CDR3 loop spans 15 amino acids. Germline CDR1 and CDR2: GTSNPN and SVGIG (reference sequence).